Here is one T cell receptor beta chain with its context. Antigen unknown. Profiled with immunoSEQ multiplex PCR; TCRdb holds only in-frame clones, not every one. The sample has 150,000 to 200,000 clones, around nine tenths seen once; the top ten hold approximately 4.8%. The data were taken from a study of lymphopenia after photon versus proton radiotherapy. The length of the CDR3 is 14 residues. The germline gives CDR1 SGHAT, CDR2 FQNNGV. V gave up 5 bases and J gave up 4 bases, with 14 bases separating them. Whole-study results and caveats: Relative stability marked proton patients; photon patients lost diversity and naive cells. Survival link was tested only in deceased patients; proton benefit remains a possibility. In patients who died, overall survival fell as post-nadir TCR diversity dropped more. Post-nadir diversity loss with photons came from oligoclonal expansion, particularly CD8+ Temra cells.

The clonotype comes from a middle-aged man with gastric cancer. The sequences come from peripheral blood, collected from a patient treated with photon-based radiotherapy. This chain joins TRBV11-2 and TRBJ1-1; D possibly corresponds to TRBD1 (6 bases). CDR3 amino acids: CASSANRVATEAFF. CDR3 sequence (DNA): TGTGCCAGCAGCGCAAACAGGGTTGCCACTGAAGCTTTCTTT.